This TCR beta chain stems from a study of blood T cell repertoires in COVID-19. Background on the study: COVID-19 samples, acute and convalescent, were from the United States, Italy and Spain.

Source study methods: Reference gene primer amplification yielded estimated nucleated cell counts. The repertoire was sequenced with immunoSEQ multiplex PCR; TCRdb's copy has only in-frame clones and lacks some. The V and J calls and clone size were taken over from that table, and D and trimming were inferred from the DNA. The sample carries 85,000 to 100,000 clones, about 82% recorded once. Trimming removed 3 bases from V and 5 bases from J; junction bases left unmatched: 6. The germline CDR1 and CDR2 sequences are SGHTA and FQGNSA. The CDR3 covers 15 residues. The rearrangement uses TRBV7-2 and TRBJ2-5; 10 bases line up with TRBD1. This receptor was taken from a woman aged 55-69 years in a cohort sampled during active or convalescent COVID-19. The sample taken for sequencing was peripheral blood. CDR3 bases: TGTGCCAGCAGCTTTGACAGGGGGCATGTGGAGACCCAGTACTTC. Translated, it gives CASSFDRGHVETQYF.